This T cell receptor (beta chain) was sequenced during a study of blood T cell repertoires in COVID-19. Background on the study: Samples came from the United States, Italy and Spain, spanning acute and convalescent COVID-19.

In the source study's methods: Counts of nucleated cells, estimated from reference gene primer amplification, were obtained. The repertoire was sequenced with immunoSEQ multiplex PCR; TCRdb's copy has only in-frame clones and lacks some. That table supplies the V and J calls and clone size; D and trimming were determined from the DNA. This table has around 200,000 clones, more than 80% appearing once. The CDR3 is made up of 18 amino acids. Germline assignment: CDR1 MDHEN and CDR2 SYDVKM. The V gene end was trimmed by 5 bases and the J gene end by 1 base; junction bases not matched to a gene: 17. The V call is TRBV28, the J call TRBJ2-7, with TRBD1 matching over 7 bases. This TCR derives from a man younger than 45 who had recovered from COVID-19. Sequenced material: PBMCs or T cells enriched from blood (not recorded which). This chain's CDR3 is CASSRPSDRARRSYEQYF. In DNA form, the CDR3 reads TGTGCCAGCAGTAGACCGTCAGACAGGGCACGAAGGTCCTACGAGCAGTACTTC.